Reported below is one T cell receptor beta chain. The entry originates in a study of blood T cell repertoires in COVID-19. On the study more broadly: Samples of COVID-19 (acute and convalescent) were obtained from the United States, Italy and Spain.

How the authors handled the data: From reference gene primer amplification, estimates of nucleated cell counts were derived. The repertoire was sequenced with immunoSEQ multiplex PCR; TCRdb's copy has only in-frame clones and lacks some. V and J calls and clone size are given by that table; D and trimming were obtained from the DNA. The top ten clones hold roughly 3.9% of a sample with some 340,000 clones, roughly 85% of them seen once. CDR1 is MDHEN, CDR2 SYDVKM, per germline. This CDR3 contains 12 residues. V lost 8 bases, J lost 0 bases, and 7 bases lay in between. This chain uses TRBV28 with TRBJ1-1; no firm D call. Material for sequencing was peripheral blood. This clonotype was sampled from a woman aged 18-30 years with acute or convalescent COVID-19. CDR3 nucleotides: TGTGCCAGCTCCCTTGTGAACACTGAAGCTTTCTTT. This encodes CASSLVNTEAFF.